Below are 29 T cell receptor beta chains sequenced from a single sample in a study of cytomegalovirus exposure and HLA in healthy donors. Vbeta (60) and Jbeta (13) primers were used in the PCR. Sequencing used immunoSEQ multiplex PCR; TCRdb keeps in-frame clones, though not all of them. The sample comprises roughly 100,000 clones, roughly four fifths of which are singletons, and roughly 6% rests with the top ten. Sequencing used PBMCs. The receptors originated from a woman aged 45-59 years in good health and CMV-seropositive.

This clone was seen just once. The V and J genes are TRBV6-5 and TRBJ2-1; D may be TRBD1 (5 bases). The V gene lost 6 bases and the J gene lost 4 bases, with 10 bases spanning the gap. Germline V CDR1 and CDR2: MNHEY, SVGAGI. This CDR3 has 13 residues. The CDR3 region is CASRYTGYNEQFF. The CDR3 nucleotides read TGTGCCAGCAGATATACAGGATACAATGAGCAGTTCTTC.

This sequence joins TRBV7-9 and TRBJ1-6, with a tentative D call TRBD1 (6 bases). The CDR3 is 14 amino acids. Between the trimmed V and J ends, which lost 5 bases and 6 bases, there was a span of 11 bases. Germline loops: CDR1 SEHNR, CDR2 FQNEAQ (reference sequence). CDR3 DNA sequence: TGTGCCAGCAGCAGCGGACAGCTTAATTCACCCCTCCACTTT. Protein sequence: CASSSGQLNSPLHF. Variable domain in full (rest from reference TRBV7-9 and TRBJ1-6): DTGVSQNPRHKITKRGQNVTFRCDPISEHNRLYWYRQTLGQGPEFLTYFQNEAQLEKSRLLSDRFSAERPKGSFSTLEIQRTEQGDSAMYLCASSSGQLNSPLHFGNGTRLTVT.

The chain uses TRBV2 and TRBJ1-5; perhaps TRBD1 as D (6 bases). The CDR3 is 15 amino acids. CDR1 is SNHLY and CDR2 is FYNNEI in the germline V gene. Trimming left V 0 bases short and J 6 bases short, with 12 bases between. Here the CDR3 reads CASSEALGAGQPQHF. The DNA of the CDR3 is TGTGCCAGCAGTGAAGCTCTGGGGGCTGGTCAGCCCCAGCATTTT.

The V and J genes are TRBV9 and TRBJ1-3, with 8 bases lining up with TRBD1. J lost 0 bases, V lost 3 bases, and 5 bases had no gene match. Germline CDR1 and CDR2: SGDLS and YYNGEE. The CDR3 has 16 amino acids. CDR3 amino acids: CASSAPGTGSGNTIYF. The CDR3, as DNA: TGTGCCAGCAGCGCTCCCGGGACAGGCTCTGGAAACACCATATATTTT.

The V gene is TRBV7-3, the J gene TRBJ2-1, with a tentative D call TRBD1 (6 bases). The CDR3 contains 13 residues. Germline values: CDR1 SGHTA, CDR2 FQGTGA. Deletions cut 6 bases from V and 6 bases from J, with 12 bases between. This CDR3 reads CASSSLQGNEQFF. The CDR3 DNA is TGTGCCAGCAGTAGCTTACAGGGCAATGAGCAGTTCTTC.

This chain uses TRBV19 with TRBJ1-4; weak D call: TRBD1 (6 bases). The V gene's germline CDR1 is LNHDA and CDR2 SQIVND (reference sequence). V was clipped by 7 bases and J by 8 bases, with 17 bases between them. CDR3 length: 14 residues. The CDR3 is CASTAGVQGEKLFF. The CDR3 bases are TGTGCCAGTACAGCGGGGGTTCAGGGGGAAAAACTGTTTTTT.

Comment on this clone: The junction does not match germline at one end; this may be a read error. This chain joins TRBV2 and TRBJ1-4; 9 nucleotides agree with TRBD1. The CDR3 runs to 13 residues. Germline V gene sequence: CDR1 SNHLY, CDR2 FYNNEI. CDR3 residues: CASSGFRQGGLAF. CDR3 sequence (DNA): TGTGCCAGCAGTGGGTTTCGACAGGGGGGCTTAGCTTTT.

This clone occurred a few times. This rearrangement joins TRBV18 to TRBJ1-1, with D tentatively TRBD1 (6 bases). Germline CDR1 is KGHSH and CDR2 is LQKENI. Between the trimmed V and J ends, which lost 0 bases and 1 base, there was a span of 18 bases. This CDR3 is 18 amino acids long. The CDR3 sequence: CASSPPGTSLGGNTEAFF. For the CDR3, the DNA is TGTGCCAGCTCACCACCGGGGACATCTCTAGGAGGGAACACTGAAGCTTTCTTT.

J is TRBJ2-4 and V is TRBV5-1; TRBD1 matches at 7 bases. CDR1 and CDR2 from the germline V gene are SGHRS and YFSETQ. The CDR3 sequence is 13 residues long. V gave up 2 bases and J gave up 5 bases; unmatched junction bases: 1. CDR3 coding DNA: TGCGCCAGCAGCTTCACAGGGGAAAACATTCAGTACTTC. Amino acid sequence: CASSFTGENIQYF.

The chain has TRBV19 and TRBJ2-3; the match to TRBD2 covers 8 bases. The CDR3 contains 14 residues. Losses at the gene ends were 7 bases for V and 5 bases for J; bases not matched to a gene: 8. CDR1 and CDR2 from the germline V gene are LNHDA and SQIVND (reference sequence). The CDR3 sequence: CASKQRGGQDTQYF. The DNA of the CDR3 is TGTGCCAGTAAACAACGGGGGGGCCAAGATACGCAGTATTTT.

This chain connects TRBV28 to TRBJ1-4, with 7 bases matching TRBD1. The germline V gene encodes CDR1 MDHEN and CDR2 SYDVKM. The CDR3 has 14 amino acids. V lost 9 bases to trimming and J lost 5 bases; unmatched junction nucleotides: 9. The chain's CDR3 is CASSTGALNEKLFF. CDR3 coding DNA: TGTGCCAGTAGCACAGGGGCCCTAAATGAAAAACTGTTTTTT.

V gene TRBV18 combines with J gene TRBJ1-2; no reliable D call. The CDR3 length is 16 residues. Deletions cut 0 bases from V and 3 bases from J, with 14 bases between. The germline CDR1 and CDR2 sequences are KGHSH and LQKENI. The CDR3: CASSPPILTRHYGYTF. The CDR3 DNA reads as TGTGCCAGCTCACCACCAATTTTGACAAGGCACTATGGCTACACCTTC.

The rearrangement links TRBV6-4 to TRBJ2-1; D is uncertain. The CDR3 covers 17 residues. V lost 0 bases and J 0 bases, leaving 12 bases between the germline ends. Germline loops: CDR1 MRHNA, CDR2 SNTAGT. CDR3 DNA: TGTGCCAGCAGTGACTCCCCGTCTGATAGCTCCTACAATGAGCAGTTCTTC. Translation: CASSDSPSDSSYNEQFF.

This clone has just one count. As DNA, the CDR3 is TGTGCCAGCAGCTTAGGTAGCGGGGTTGTCACCGGGGAGCTGTTTTTT. This translates into CASSLGSGVVTGELFF. The chain links TRBV7-6 to TRBJ2-2; 8 bases map to TRBD2. The J segment lost 4 bases and the V segment lost 1 base, leaving 5 bases of the junction unmatched. This CDR3 spans 16 amino acids. Germline CDR1 SGHVS, CDR2 FNYEAQ.

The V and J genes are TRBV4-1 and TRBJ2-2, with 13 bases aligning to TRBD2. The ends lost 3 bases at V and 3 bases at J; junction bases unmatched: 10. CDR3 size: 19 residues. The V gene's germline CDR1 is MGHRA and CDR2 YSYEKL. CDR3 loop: CASSQAPLLAGGDTGELFF. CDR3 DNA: TGCGCCAGCAGCCAGGCCCCTTTACTAGCGGGGGGGGACACCGGGGAGCTGTTTTTT.

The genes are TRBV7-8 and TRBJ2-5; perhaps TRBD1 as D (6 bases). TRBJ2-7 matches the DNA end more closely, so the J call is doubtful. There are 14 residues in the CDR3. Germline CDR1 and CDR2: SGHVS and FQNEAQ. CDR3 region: CASSSRVGQYEQYF. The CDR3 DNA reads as TGTGCCAGCAGCTCTAGAGTAGGACAGTACGAGCAGTACTTC.

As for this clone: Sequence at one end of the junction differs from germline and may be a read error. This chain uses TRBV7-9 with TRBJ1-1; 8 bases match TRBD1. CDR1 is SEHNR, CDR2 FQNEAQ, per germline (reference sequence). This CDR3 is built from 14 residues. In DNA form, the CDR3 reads TGTTCCAGCAGCTTAAGCAGGGGGCGCACTGAAGCTTTCTTT. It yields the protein CSSSLSRGRTEAFF.

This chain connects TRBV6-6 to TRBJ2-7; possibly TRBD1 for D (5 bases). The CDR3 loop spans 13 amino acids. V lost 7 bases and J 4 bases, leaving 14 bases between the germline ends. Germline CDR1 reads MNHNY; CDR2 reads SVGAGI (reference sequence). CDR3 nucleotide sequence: TGTGCCAGCACCCCAGGGCGGTCGTACGAGCAGTACTTC. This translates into CASTPGRSYEQYF.

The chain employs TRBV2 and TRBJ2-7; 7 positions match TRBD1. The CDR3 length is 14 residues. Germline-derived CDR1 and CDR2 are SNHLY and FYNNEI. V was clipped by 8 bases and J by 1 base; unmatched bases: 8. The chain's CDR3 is CASGSGTVSYEQYF. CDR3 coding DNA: TGTGCCAGCGGTTCCGGGACAGTATCCTACGAGCAGTACTTC.

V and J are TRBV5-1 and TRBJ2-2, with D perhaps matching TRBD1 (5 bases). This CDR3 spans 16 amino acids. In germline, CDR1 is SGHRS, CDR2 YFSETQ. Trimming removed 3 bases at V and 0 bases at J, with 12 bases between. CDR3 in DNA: TGCGCCAGCAGCTCTCAGGGTTGGGCGAACACCGGGGAGCTGTTTTTT. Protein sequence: CASSSQGWANTGELFF.

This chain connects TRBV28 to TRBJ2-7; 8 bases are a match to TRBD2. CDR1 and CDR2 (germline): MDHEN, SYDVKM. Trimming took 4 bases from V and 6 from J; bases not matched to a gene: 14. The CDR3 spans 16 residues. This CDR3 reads CASSSPGGAREGEQYF. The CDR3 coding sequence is TGTGCCAGCAGTTCTCCGGGGGGGGCAAGAGAGGGCGAGCAGTACTTC. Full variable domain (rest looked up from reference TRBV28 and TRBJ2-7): DVKVTQSSRYLVKRTGEKVFLECVQDMDHENMFWYRQDPGLGLRLIYFSYDVKMKEKGDIPEGYSVSREKKERFSLILESASTNQTSMYLCASSSPGGAREGEQYFGPGTRLTVT.

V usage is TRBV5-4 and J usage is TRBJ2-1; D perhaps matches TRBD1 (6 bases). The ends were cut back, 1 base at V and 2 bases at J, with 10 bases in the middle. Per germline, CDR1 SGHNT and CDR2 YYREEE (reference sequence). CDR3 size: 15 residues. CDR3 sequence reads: CASSLNREPYNEQFF. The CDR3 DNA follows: TGTGCCAGCAGCTTGAACAGGGAACCCTACAATGAGCAGTTCTTC. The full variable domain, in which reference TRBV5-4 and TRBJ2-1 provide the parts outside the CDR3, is ETGVTQSPTHLIKTRGQQVTLRCSSQSGHNTVSWYQQALGQGPQFIFQYYREEENGRGNFPPRFSGLQFPNYSSELNVNALELDDSALYLCASSLNREPYNEQFFGPGTRLTVL.

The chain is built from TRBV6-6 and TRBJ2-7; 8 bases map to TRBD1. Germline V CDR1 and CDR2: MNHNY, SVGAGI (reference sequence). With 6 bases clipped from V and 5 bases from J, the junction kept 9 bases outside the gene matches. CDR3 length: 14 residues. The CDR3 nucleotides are TGTGCCAGCAGCCCGCCCGGACAGGGAAACGAGCAGTACTTC. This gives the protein CASSPPGQGNEQYF.

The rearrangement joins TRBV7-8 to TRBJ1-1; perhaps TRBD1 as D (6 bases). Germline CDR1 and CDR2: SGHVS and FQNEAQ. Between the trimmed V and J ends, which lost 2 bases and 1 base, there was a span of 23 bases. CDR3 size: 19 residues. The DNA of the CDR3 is TGTGCCAGCAGCTTATTAAACGGGGGGGCAGTCTATAAGAACACTGAAGCTTTCTTT. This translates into CASSLLNGGAVYKNTEAFF.

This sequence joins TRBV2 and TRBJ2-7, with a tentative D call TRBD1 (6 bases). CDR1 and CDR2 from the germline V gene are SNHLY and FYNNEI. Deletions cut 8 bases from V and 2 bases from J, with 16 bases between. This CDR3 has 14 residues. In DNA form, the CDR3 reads TGTGCCAGCGGGGGCCTAACAGGGACCTACGAGCAGTACTTC. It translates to CASGGLTGTYEQYF.

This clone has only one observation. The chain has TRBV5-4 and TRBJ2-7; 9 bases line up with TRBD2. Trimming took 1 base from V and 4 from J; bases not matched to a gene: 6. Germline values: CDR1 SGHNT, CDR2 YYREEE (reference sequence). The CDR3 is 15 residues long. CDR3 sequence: CASSLRGGAGYEQYF. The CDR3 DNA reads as TGTGCCAGCAGCTTGCGCGGGGGGGCCGGGTACGAGCAGTACTTC. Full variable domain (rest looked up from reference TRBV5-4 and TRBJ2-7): ETGVTQSPTHLIKTRGQQVTLRCSSQSGHNTVSWYQQALGQGPQFIFQYYREEENGRGNFPPRFSGLQFPNYSSELNVNALELDDSALYLCASSLRGGAGYEQYFGPGTRLTVT.

CDR3 amino acids: CASSNKRDSTDTQYF. The DNA for the CDR3 is TGTGCCAGCAGTAATAAGCGGGACTCCACAGATACGCAGTATTTT. The V call is TRBV5-4, the J call TRBJ2-3; 7 bases align to TRBD2. Germline-derived CDR1 and CDR2 are SGHNT and YYREEE (reference sequence). The CDR3 sequence is 15 residues long. Trimming took 5 bases from V and 2 from J; bases not matched to a gene: 8.

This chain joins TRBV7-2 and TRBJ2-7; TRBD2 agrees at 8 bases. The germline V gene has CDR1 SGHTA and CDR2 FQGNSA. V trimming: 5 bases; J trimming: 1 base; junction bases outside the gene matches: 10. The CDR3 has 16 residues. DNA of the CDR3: TGTGCCAGCAGCGCCATACTAGCGGCTCCTTCCTACGAGCAGTACTTC. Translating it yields CASSAILAAPSYEQYF.

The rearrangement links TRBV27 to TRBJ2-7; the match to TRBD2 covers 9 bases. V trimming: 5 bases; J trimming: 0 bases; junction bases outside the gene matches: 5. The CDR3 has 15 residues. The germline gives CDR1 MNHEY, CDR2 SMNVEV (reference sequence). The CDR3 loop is CASSPLTSGSYEQYF. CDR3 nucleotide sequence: TGTGCCAGCAGTCCATTGACTAGCGGCTCCTACGAGCAGTACTTC.